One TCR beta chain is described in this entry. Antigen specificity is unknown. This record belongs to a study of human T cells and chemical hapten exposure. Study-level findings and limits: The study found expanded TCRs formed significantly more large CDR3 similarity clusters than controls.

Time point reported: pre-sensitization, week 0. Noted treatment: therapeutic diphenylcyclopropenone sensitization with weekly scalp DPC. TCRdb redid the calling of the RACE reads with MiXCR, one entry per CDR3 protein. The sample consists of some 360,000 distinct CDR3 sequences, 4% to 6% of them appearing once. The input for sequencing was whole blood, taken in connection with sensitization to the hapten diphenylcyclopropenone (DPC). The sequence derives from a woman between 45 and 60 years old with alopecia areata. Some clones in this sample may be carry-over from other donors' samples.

The CDR3 nucleotides read TGCAGTGCTCGGACTGGACAGGGGGCCATAAACAGGGAGCTGTTTTTT. This gives the protein CSARTGQGAINRELFF. This chain connects TRBV20-1 to TRBJ2-2, with 11 bases identical to TRBD1. V was pared by 5 bases and J by 9 bases, with 14 bases of the junction left unmatched. The CDR3 length is 16 residues. Germline assignment: CDR1 DFQATT and CDR2 SNEGSKA (reference sequence).